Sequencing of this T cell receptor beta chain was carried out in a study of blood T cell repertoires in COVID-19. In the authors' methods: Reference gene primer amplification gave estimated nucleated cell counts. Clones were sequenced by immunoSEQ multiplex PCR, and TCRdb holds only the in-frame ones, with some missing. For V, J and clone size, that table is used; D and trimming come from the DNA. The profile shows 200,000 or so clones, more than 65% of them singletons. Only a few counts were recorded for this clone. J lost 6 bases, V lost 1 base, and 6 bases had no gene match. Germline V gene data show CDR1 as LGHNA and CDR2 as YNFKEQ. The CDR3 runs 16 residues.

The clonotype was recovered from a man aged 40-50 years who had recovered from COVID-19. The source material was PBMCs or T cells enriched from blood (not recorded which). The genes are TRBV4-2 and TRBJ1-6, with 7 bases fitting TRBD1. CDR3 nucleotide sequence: TGTGCCAGCAGCCAAGGACAGGGAAAGGGTAATTCACCCCTCCACTTT. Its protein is CASSQGQGKGNSPLHF.